The present TCR beta chain was sequenced within a study of blood T cell repertoires in COVID-19. Across the study: Collection of acute and convalescent COVID-19 samples took place in the United States, Italy and Spain. The analysed material was cDNA or gDNA that came from T cells, B-cell-depleted T cells, or PBMCs.

Germline V gene sequence: CDR1 SGHTS, CDR2 YDEGEE. The V gene end was trimmed by 4 bases and the J gene end by 0 bases; junction bases not matched to a gene: 6. This CDR3 region has 16 residues. The authors' processing: Cell counts per sample came from amplifying reference gene primers. Method: immunoSEQ multiplex PCR; TCRdb's copy keeps in-frame clones and lacks some. The V and J calls and clone size are taken from that table; D and trimming were inferred from the DNA. Among about 100,000 clones listed, more than 75% were seen once. The rearrangement uses TRBV5-8 and TRBJ1-5; 8 nucleotides match TRBD1. The specimen sequenced was peripheral blood. The TCR originated in a human donor in a cohort sampled during active COVID-19. CDR3 loop: CASSPGTGNSNQPQHF. The CDR3 DNA follows: TGTGCCAGCAGCCCTGGGACAGGAAATAGCAATCAGCCCCAGCATTTT.